These 24 T cell receptor beta chains share one sample of origin, sequenced in a study of blood T cell repertoires in COVID-19. TCRdb's copy holds only in-frame clones and misses some; the assay was immunoSEQ multiplex PCR. The sample holds about 260,000 clones, about 83% seen once. The material sequenced was PBMCs or T cells enriched from blood (not recorded which). Every receptor here comes from a woman between 50 and 59 years old who had recovered from COVID-19.

V usage is TRBV10-3 and J usage is TRBJ1-2; 10 nucleotides line up with TRBD1. Trimming took 2 bases from V and 6 from J; bases not matched to a gene: 0. Germline CDR1 reads ENHRY; CDR2 reads SYGVKD. This CDR3 contains 13 residues. For the CDR3, the DNA is TGTGCCATCAGTGAGGGACAGGGGGATGGCTACACCTTC. It codes for CAISEGQGDGYTF.

The genes are TRBV29-1 and TRBJ1-1; perhaps TRBD1 as D (6 bases). The CDR3 is 13 residues long. Trimming cost V 7 bases and J 0 bases, with 12 bases left between them. Germline CDR1 reads SQVTM; CDR2 reads ANQGSEA. The CDR3 sequence: CSARQEVNTEAFF. As DNA, the CDR3 is TGCAGCGCCAGACAGGAGGTGAACACTGAAGCTTTCTTT.

The DNA of the CDR3 is TGTGCCAGCAGCCCGCGCCCCGAAGCTAACTATGGCTACACCTTC. This encodes CASSPRPEANYGYTF. The genes are TRBV9 and TRBJ1-2; D gene uncertain. Trimming took off 4 bases at V and 0 bases at J, with 13 bases between the two ends. Per germline, CDR1 SGDLS and CDR2 YYNGEE. The CDR3 covers 15 residues. Together with reference TRBV9 and TRBJ1-2, the CDR3 gives the full variable domain: DSGVTQTPKHLITATGQRVTLRCSPRSGDLSVYWYQQSLDQGLQFLIQYYNGEERAKGNILERFSAQQFPDLHSELNLSSLELGDSALYFCASSPRPEANYGYTFGSGTRLTVV.

The rearrangement links TRBV5-8 to TRBJ1-2; D is ambiguous. The length of the CDR3 is 13 residues. Trimming cost V 0 bases and J 7 bases, with 10 bases left between them. CDR1 is SGHTS and CDR2 is YDEGEE in the germline V gene. CDR3 sequence: CASSLGSRGGYTF. The CDR3 DNA reads as TGTGCCAGCAGCTTGGGATCCCGGGGTGGCTACACCTTC. Full variable domain (rest looked up from reference TRBV5-8 and TRBJ1-2): EAGVTQSPTHLIKTRGQQATLRCSPISGHTSVYWYQQALGLGLQFLLWYDEGEERNRGNFPPRFSGRQFPNYSSELNVNALELEDSALYLCASSLGSRGGYTFGSGTRLTVV.

The chain combines TRBV15 with TRBJ2-1; the D is unclear. Germline CDR1 LNHNV, CDR2 YYDKDF (reference sequence). The CDR3 covers 13 residues. V lost 1 base to trimming and J lost 7 bases, with 8 bases between them. The CDR3 DNA sequence: TGTGCCACCAGCAGAGCGCAGGTGAATGAGCAGTTCTTC. Amino acids: CATSRAQVNEQFF.

The chain recombines TRBV7-9 with TRBJ1-6, with D perhaps TRBD1 (6 bases). Germline V CDR1 and CDR2: SEHNR, FQNEAQ (reference sequence). The V end was cut by 5 bases, the J end by 9 bases, with 8 bases between. This CDR3 comprises 12 residues. The CDR3 nucleotides read TGTGCCAGCAGCAACAGGGTTTCACCCCTCCACTTT. Residues: CASSNRVSPLHF.

The chain joins TRBV28 to TRBJ1-1; D might be TRBD1 (5 bases). This CDR3 contains 13 residues. The germline gives CDR1 MDHEN, CDR2 SYDVKM. V was cut by 4 bases and J by 5 bases, with 11 bases left in between. Written as DNA, the CDR3 is TGTGCCAGCAGTTCCTCCAGGGATACTGAAGCTTTCTTT. Protein sequence: CASSSSRDTEAFF. The whole variable domain, filled in from reference TRBV28 and TRBJ1-1, reads DVKVTQSSRYLVKRTGEKVFLECVQDMDHENMFWYRQDPGLGLRLIYFSYDVKMKEKGDIPEGYSVSREKKERFSLILESASTNQTSMYLCASSSSRDTEAFFGQGTRLTVV.

This clone turned up a few times. The chain carries TRBV24-1 and TRBJ2-1; 7 positions agree with TRBD1. The germline V gene has CDR1 KGHDR and CDR2 SFDVKD. The CDR3 runs to 17 residues. J lost 5 bases, V lost 0 bases, and 9 bases had no gene match. CDR3 bases: TGTGCCACCAGTGATTTGGGGACCGGGACAGTGCACAATGAGCAGTTCTTC. It yields the protein CATSDLGTGTVHNEQFF.

This clone was seen a few times. This specimen includes other DNA sequences encoding the same CDR3. The V and J genes are TRBV7-9 and TRBJ1-1; tentative D call: TRBD1 (6 bases). The CDR3 has 13 residues. V was pared by 5 bases and J by 3 bases, with 10 bases between. The germline V gene has CDR1 SEHNR and CDR2 FQNEAQ (reference sequence). The CDR3, as DNA: TGTGCCAGCAGCCTTAACAGGGACACTGAAGCTTTCTTT. The encoded protein is CASSLNRDTEAFF.

The chain links TRBV27 to TRBJ1-2; TRBD1 agrees at 12 bases. This CDR3 contains 19 residues. Germline CDR1 is MNHEY and CDR2 is SMNVEV (reference sequence). V was clipped by 1 base and J by 1 base; unmatched bases: 10. The CDR3 DNA follows: TGTGCCAGCAGTTTATGGGGACAGGGGGCGATTGATCTTAACTATGGCTACACCTTC. Translating gives CASSLWGQGAIDLNYGYTF.

V and J are TRBV7-2 and TRBJ1-1; 9 bases are shared with TRBD1. Per germline, CDR1 SGHTA and CDR2 FQGNSA. Trimming cost V 6 bases and J 4 bases; bases outside gene matches: 9. The CDR3 spans 15 residues. The CDR3 sequence: CASREQGASGTEAFF. The CDR3 region has the DNA TGTGCCAGCAGAGAACAGGGGGCTTCGGGCACTGAAGCTTTCTTT.

This chain links TRBV4-1 with TRBJ2-1; 8 bases agree with TRBD1. Trimming removed 0 bases from V and 1 base from J; junction bases left unmatched: 5. This CDR3 contains 17 residues. The germline gives CDR1 MGHRA, CDR2 YSYEKL. Here the CDR3 reads CASSQEDRALSYNEQFF. Written as DNA, the CDR3 is TGCGCCAGCAGCCAAGAGGACAGGGCTCTTTCCTACAATGAGCAGTTCTTC.

V usage is TRBV5-1 and J usage is TRBJ2-3, with TRBD1 matching 7 bases. CDR3 length: 14 residues. The J segment lost 3 bases and the V segment lost 5 bases, leaving 6 bases of the junction unmatched. CDR1 and CDR2 (germline): SGHRS, YFSETQ. Here the CDR3 reads CASRHRGLTDTQYF. The DNA of the CDR3 is TGCGCCAGCAGACACAGGGGTTTAACAGATACGCAGTATTTT.

The chain is built from TRBV19 and TRBJ2-7, with 9 bases lining up with TRBD2. Germline V CDR1 and CDR2: LNHDA, SQIVND (reference sequence). The J segment lost 2 bases and the V segment lost 5 bases, leaving 4 bases of the junction unmatched. This CDR3 has 14 residues. This CDR3 reads CASSLAGGTYEQYF. The CDR3 region has the DNA TGTGCCAGTAGTCTGGCGGGGGGGACCTACGAGCAGTACTTC. The complete variable domain, with remaining parts taken from reference TRBV19 and TRBJ2-7, reads DGGITQSPKYLFRKEGQNVTLSCEQNLNHDAMYWYRQDPGQGLRLIYYSQIVNDFQKGDIAEGYSVSREKKESFPLTVTSAQKNPTAFYLCASSLAGGTYEQYFGPGTRLTVT.

V usage is TRBV2 and J usage is TRBJ2-5; TRBD2 is a possible D gene (5 bases). CDR3 length: 15 residues. V was clipped by 6 bases and J by 5 bases, with 19 bases between them. CDR1 and CDR2 from the germline V gene are SNHLY and FYNNEI. The CDR3 protein is CASRPLDSSGETQYF. CDR3 sequence (DNA): TGTGCCAGCAGGCCCCTGGACTCGAGCGGTGAGACCCAGTACTTC.

The chain couples TRBV7-6 to TRBJ2-2, with D uncertain. Deletions cut 0 bases from V and 1 base from J, with 6 bases between. CDR3 size: 15 residues. CDR1 and CDR2 from the germline V gene are SGHVS and FNYEAQ. In DNA form, the CDR3 reads TGTGCCAGCAGCTTAGCGCGGCTGAACACCGGGGAGCTGTTTTTT. This sequence encodes CASSLARLNTGELFF. The full variable domain, completed using reference TRBV7-6 and TRBJ2-2, is GAGVSQSPRYKVTKRGQDVALRCDPISGHVSLYWYRQALGQGPEFLTYFNYEAQQDKSGLPNDRFSAERPEGSISTLTIQRTEQRDSAMYRCASSLARLNTGELFFGEGSRLTVL.

This clone was found a few times. DNA for the CDR3: TGTGCCAGCAGCTCCGGACAGACGGCGAACACCGGGGAGCTGTTTTTT. Encoded protein: CASSSGQTANTGELFF. This chain connects TRBV7-9 to TRBJ2-2, with TRBD1 as a possible D gene (6 bases). CDR3 length: 16 residues. The V end lost 4 bases, the J end lost 0 bases, and 12 bases lay between the germline ends. Per germline, CDR1 SEHNR and CDR2 FQNEAQ (reference sequence). Supplemented by reference TRBV7-9 and TRBJ2-2, the full variable domain reads DTGVSQNPRHKITKRGQNVTFRCDPISEHNRLYWYRQTLGQGPEFLTYFQNEAQLEKSRLLSDRFSAERPKGSFSTLEIQRTEQGDSAMYLCASSSGQTANTGELFFGEGSRLTVL.

This chain uses TRBV6-1 with TRBJ1-4; a possible D gene is TRBD1 (5 bases). This CDR3 has 14 residues. Trimming took off 2 bases at V and 5 bases at J, with 9 bases between the two ends. The germline V gene has CDR1 MNHNS and CDR2 SASEGT. The CDR3 DNA sequence: TGTGCCAGCAGTGAAATCACAGGCAATGAAAAACTGTTTTTT. This translates into CASSEITGNEKLFF.

V usage is TRBV24-1 and J usage is TRBJ2-5; a possible D gene is TRBD2 (6 bases). Trimming pared 5 bases from V and 4 bases from J, leaving 16 bases between. The CDR3 spans 15 residues. The germline V gene has CDR1 KGHDR and CDR2 SFDVKD. In nucleotides, the CDR3 is TGTGCCACCAGTGTGGAGGGAGATCATCGAGAGACCCAGTACTTC. Amino acids: CATSVEGDHRETQYF.

This clone has just one count. The V call is TRBV2, the J call TRBJ2-5; TRBD2 might be the D (7 bases). Deletions cut 5 bases from V and 1 base from J, with 17 bases between. CDR1 is SNHLY and CDR2 is FYNNEI in the germline V gene. The CDR3 totals 16 residues. The CDR3 bases are TGTGCCAGCAGTCGCAGGACTAGGGGGGCCCAAGAGACCCAGTACTTC. The encoded protein is CASSRRTRGAQETQYF.

The chain is built from TRBV5-4 and TRBJ2-1; D is possibly TRBD2 (7 bases). V lost 4 bases, J lost 7 bases, and 18 bases lay in between. CDR1 and CDR2 (germline): SGHNT, YYREEE (reference sequence). The CDR3 consists of 15 residues. Here the CDR3 reads CASSGGGAGGNEQFF. The CDR3 DNA reads TGTGCCAGCAGCGGAGGGGGGGCCGGGGGGAATGAGCAGTTCTTC.

The chain employs TRBV3-1 (or the pseudogene TRBV3-2) and TRBJ2-7, with 7 bases lining up with TRBD2. The CDR3 length is 15 residues. CDR1 LGHDT and CDR2 YNNKEL come from the germline V gene (reference sequence). The junction had 6 bases not matched to a gene; V was cut back by 4 bases and J by 0 bases. Here the CDR3 DNA reads TGTGCCAGCAGCCCCTCGGGACTACCCTCCTACGAGCAGTACTTC. Protein product: CASSPSGLPSYEQYF.

The chain is built from TRBV28 and TRBJ1-1; possible D gene TRBD1, 6 bases. V lost 0 bases and J lost 11, with 7 bases in between. This CDR3 is built from 11 residues. Per germline, CDR1 MDHEN and CDR2 SYDVKM. Written as DNA, the CDR3 is TGTGCCAGCAGTTTATGGGGGGCCGCTTTCTTT. This translates into CASSLWGAAFF.

J is TRBJ2-7 and V is TRBV5-1; 7 bases align to TRBD2. The CDR3 totals 16 residues. J gave up 3 bases and V 0 bases, and 9 bases lay outside the gene matches. The germline CDR1 and CDR2 sequences are SGHRS and YFSETQ. CDR3 DNA: TGCGCCAGCAGCTTGGGGTTAGCGGGCGACAACTACGAGCAGTACTTC. As protein: CASSLGLAGDNYEQYF. The whole variable domain, remainder taken from reference TRBV5-1 and TRBJ2-7, is KAGVTQTPRYLIKTRGQQVTLSCSPISGHRSVSWYQQTPGQGLQFLFEYFSETQRNKGNFPGRFSGRQFSNSRSEMNVSTLELGDSALYLCASSLGLAGDNYEQYFGPGTRLTVT.